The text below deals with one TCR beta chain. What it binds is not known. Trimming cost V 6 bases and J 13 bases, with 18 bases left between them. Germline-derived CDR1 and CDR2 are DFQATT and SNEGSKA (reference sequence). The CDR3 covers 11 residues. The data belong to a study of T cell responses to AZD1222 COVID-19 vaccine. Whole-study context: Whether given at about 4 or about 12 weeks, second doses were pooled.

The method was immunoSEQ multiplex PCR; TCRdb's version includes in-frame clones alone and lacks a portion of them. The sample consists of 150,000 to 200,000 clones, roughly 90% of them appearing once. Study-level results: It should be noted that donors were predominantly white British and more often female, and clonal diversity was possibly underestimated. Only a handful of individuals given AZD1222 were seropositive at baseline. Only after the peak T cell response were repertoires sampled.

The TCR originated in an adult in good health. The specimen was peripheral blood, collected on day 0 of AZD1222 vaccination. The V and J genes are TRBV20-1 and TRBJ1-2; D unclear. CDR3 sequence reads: CSAPTGEIGTF. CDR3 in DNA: TGCAGTGCCCCTACCGGGGAAATAGGCACCTTC.